This is a list of T cell receptor beta chains from one sample in a study of cytomegalovirus exposure and HLA in healthy donors. Libraries were prepared by immunoSEQ multiplex PCR; TCRdb keeps only in-frame clonotypes and omits some of them. Of about 130,000 clones in the sample, about 82% are singletons; the top ten hold 1.8%. Sequenced sample: PBMCs. Receptors originate from a female donor in good health and CMV-seropositive. Both conserved end residues are part of each CDR3. Each record gives: V gene, CDR3 protein.

TRBV19	CASSGTGVNEQYF
TRBV11-1	CASSDLGQGLTQYF
TRBV9	CASSPNLVAGKGEQYF
TRBV10-3	CAISQTGTGGLNTEAFF
TRBV11-2	CASSLGEARGAFF
TRBV5-1	CASSLGGDPGSEAFF
TRBV28	CASSFTGGLSETQYF
TRBV7-9	CSSRVGRDTEAFF
TRBV27	CASRAGNNEKLFF
TRBV27	CASSLRGIGGDEQYF
TRBV2	CASSEGTGLYNEQFF
TRBV5-4	CASSLGLAGGPDTQYF
TRBV25-1	CASSDSGSSYNEQFF
TRBV4-1	CASSQESGSKDEQFF
TRBV6-5	CASSYSSRYEKLFF
TRBV5-1	CASSLDAVGLGYTF
TRBV7-2	CASGGPPGQSQPQHF
TRBV27	CASSLTQTRYGYTF
TRBV28	CASRGGGTEAFF
TRBV4-1	CASSLEAGGAGQPQHF
TRBV19	CASSTGQLIEAFF
TRBV4-2	CASSQRDTSTDTQYF
TRBV4-1	CASSQENRENEQYF
TRBV6-5	CASSKSVSGSNEQYF
TRBV5-1	CASSLVAGGANTEAFF
TRBV19	CASSFTLRSGNTIYF
TRBV28	CASSSRLAGGLDGQYF
TRBV2	CASSEVSGVSNQPQHF
TRBV15	CATSKPQGAYGYTF
TRBV6-6	CASRKTGGEATSGYTF
TRBV2	CASRGTNYQPQHF
TRBV5-1	CASGNQGIGEKLFF
TRBV7-3	CASSQDRYNEQFF
TRBV21-1	CASSKPISTSGRGGENEQFF
TRBV11-2	CASSQRFTGAPLGNEQFF
TRBV4-1	CASSQVSLAGINEQFF
TRBV10-3	CAISESKVASVQETQYF
TRBV7-3	CASSKAVQETQYF
TRBV6-1	CASTQRSGSTDTQYF
TRBV27	CASSLSRGAGEAFF
TRBV29-1	CSVDQGAFDNEQFF
TRBV5-6	CASSSQQGGLSEAFF
TRBV9	CASSLRQGAYNEQFF
TRBV14	CASSQASGPTEAFF
TRBV30	CAWSTQDNQPQHF